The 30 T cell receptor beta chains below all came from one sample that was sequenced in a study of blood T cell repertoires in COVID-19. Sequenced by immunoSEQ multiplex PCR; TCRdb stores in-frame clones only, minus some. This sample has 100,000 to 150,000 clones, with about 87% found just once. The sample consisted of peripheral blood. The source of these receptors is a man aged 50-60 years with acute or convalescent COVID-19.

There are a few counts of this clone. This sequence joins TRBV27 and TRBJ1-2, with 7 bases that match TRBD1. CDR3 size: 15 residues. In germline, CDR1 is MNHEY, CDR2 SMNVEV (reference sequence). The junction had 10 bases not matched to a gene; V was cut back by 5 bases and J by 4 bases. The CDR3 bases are TGTGCCAGCAGTGTAAAGACAGGGAACCCCTATGGCTACACCTTC. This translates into CASSVKTGNPYGYTF.

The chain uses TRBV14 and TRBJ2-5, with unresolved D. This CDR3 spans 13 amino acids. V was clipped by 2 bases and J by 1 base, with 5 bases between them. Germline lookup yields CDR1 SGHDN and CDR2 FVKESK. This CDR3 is CASSQQVQETQYF. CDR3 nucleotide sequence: TGTGCCAGCAGCCAACAGGTCCAAGAGACCCAGTACTTC.

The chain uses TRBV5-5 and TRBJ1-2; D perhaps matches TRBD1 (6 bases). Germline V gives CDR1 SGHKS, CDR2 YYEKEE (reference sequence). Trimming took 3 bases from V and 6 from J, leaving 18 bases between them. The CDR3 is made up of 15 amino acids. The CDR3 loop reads CASSSNRAPQDGYTF. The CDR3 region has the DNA TGTGCCAGCAGCTCAAACAGGGCTCCCCAGGATGGCTACACCTTC.

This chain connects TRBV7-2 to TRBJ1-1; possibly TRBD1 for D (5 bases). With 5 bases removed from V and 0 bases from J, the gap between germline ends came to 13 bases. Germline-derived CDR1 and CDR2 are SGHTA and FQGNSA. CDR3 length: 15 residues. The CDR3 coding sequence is TGTGCCAGCAGCCAAAGGTGGACATTGAACACTGAAGCTTTCTTT. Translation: CASSQRWTLNTEAFF.

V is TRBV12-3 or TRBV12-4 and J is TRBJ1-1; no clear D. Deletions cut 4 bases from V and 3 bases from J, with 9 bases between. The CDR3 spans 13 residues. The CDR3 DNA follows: TGTGCCAGCAGTTGGAGCAGCGACACTGAAGCTTTCTTT. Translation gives CASSWSSDTEAFF.

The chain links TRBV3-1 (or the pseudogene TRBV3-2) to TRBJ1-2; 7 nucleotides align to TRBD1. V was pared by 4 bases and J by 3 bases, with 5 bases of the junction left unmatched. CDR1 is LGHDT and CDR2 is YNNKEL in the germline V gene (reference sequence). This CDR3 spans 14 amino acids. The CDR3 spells CASSLSGQHYGYTF. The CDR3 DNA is TGTGCCAGCAGCCTTTCGGGACAGCACTATGGCTACACCTTC.

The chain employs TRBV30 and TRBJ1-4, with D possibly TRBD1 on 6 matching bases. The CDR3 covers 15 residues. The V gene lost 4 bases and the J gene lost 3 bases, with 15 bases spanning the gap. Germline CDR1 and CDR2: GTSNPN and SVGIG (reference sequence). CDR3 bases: TGTGCCTGGAAGCAGGGGAGTGCTTCTAATGAAAAACTGTTTTTT. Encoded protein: CAWKQGSASNEKLFF.

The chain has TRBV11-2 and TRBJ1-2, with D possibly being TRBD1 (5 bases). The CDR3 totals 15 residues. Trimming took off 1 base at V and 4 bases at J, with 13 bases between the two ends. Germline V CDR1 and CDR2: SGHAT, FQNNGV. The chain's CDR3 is CASSLAAGNPYGYTF. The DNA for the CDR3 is TGTGCCAGCAGCTTAGCTGCAGGGAATCCCTATGGCTACACCTTC.

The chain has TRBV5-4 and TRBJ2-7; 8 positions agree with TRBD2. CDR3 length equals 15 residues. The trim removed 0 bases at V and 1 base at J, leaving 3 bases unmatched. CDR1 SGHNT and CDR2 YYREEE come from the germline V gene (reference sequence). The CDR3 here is CASSLGLAFSYEQYF. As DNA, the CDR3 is TGTGCCAGCAGCTTGGGACTAGCGTTTTCCTACGAGCAGTACTTC. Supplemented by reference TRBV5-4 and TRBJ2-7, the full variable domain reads ETGVTQSPTHLIKTRGQQVTLRCSSQSGHNTVSWYQQALGQGPQFIFQYYREEENGRGNFPPRFSGLQFPNYSSELNVNALELDDSALYLCASSLGLAFSYEQYFGPGTRLTVT.

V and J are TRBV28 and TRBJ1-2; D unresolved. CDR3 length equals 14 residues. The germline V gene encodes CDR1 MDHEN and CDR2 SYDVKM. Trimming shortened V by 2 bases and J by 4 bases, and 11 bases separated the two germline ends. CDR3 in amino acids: CASSLVGVPYGYTF. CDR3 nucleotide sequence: TGTGCCAGCAGTTTAGTCGGGGTTCCCTATGGCTACACCTTC.

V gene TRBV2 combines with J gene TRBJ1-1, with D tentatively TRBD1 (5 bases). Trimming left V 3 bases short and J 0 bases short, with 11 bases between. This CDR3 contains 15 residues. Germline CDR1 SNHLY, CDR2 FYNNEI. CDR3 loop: CASSDRGRLNTEAFF. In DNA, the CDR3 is TGTGCCAGCAGTGACCGGGGGAGACTGAACACTGAAGCTTTCTTT.

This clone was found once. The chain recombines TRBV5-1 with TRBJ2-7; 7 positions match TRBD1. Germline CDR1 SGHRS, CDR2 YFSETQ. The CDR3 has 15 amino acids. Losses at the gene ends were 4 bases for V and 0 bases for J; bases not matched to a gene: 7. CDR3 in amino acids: CASSPGPGGSYEQYF. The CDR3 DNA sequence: TGCGCCAGCAGCCCGGGCCCAGGGGGCTCCTACGAGCAGTACTTC.

The CDR3 nucleotides are TGTGCCAGCAGGGGCAGCGGGAGAGCCTACGAGCAGTACTTC. Amino acid sequence: CASRGSGRAYEQYF. The chain is built from TRBV28 and TRBJ2-7, with TRBD2 identical over 8 bases. CDR1 is MDHEN and CDR2 is SYDVKM in the germline V gene. The CDR3 is 14 amino acids. Trimming removed 6 bases from V and 2 bases from J; junction bases left unmatched: 6.

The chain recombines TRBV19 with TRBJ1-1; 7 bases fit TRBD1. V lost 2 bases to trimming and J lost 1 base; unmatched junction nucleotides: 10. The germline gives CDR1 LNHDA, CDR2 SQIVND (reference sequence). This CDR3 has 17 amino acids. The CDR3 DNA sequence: TGTGCCAGTAGTATATCACCGACAGGGTGGTCGAACACTGAAGCTTTCTTT. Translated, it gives CASSISPTGWSNTEAFF. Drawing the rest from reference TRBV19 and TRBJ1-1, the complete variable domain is DGGITQSPKYLFRKEGQNVTLSCEQNLNHDAMYWYRQDPGQGLRLIYYSQIVNDFQKGDIAEGYSVSREKKESFPLTVTSAQKNPTAFYLCASSISPTGWSNTEAFFGQGTRLTVV.

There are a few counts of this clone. The CDR3 sequence is CASSSGVNTGELFF. CDR3 nucleotide sequence: TGTGCCAGCAGCTCAGGGGTGAACACCGGGGAGCTGTTTTTT. This chain links TRBV11-2 with TRBJ2-2, with D perhaps matching TRBD1 (6 bases). The CDR3 contains 14 residues. Per the germline V gene, CDR1 is SGHAT and CDR2 is FQNNGV. Trimming stripped 4 bases from V and 1 base from J, with 7 bases between.

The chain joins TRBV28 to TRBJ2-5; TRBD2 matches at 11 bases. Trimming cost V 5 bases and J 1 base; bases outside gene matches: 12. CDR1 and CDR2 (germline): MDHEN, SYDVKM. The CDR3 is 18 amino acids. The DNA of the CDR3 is TGTGCCAGCAGTCCCCGACTAGCGGGAAGGGTTTTCCAAGAGACCCAGTACTTC. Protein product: CASSPRLAGRVFQETQYF.

CDR3 in amino acids: CASRWRGLAGELFF. CDR3 DNA sequence: TGTGCCAGCAGGTGGCGGGGGTTGGCCGGGGAGCTGTTTTTT. V and J are TRBV5-6 and TRBJ2-2; TRBD2 matches 7 bases. The CDR3 runs 14 residues. Germline CDR1 and CDR2: SGHDT and YYEEEE. V was clipped by 5 bases and J by 6 bases; unmatched bases: 7. Using reference TRBV5-6 and TRBJ2-2 for the parts outside the CDR3, the full variable domain is DAGVTQSPTHLIKTRGQQVTLRCSPKSGHDTVSWYQQALGQGPQFIFQYYEEEERQRGNFPDRFSGHQFPNYSSELNVNALLLGDSALYLCASRWRGLAGELFFGEGSRLTVL.

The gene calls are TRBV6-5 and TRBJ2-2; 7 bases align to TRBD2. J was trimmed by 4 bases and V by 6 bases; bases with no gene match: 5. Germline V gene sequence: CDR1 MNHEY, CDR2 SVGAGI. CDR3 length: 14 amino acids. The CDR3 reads CASRVSGGTGELFF. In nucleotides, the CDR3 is TGTGCCAGCAGGGTTTCGGGGGGCACCGGGGAGCTGTTTTTT.

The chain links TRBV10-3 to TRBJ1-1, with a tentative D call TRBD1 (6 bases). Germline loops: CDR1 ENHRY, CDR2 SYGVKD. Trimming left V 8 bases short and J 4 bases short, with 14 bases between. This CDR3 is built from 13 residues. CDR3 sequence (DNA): TGTGCCATCGGCGTAGCGGGGGCCACTGAAGCTTTCTTT. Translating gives CAIGVAGATEAFF.

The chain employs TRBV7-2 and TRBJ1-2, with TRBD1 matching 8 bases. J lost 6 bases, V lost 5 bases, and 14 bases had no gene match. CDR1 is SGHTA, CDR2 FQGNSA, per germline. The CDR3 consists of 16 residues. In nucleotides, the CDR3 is TGTGCCAGCAGCGCTGGCAGGGGGCGCGTTAGGGATGGCTACACCTTC. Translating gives CASSAGRGRVRDGYTF.

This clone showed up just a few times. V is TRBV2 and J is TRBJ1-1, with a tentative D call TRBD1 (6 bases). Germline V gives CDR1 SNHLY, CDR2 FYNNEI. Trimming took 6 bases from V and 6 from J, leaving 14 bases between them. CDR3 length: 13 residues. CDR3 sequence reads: CASRLGPGAEAFF. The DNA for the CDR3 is TGTGCCAGCAGATTGGGACCAGGGGCTGAAGCTTTCTTT.

CDR3 residues: CASSPSGVGEQYF. The CDR3 nucleotides are TGTGCCAGCAGCCCATCAGGGGTGGGCGAGCAGTACTTC. The chain employs TRBV6-5 and TRBJ2-7; weak D call: TRBD1 (6 bases). Germline assignment: CDR1 MNHEY and CDR2 SVGAGI. Trimming stripped 6 bases from V and 6 bases from J, with 15 bases between. This CDR3 spans 13 amino acids.

CDR3 loop: CASSLEAAQGQYF. CDR3 sequence (DNA): TGTGCCAGCAGCTTGGAGGCTGCCCAGGGGCAGTACTTC. The V call is TRBV5-5, the J call TRBJ2-7; TRBD1 is a possible D gene (5 bases). V was clipped by 0 bases and J by 9 bases, with 13 bases between them. The CDR3 runs to 13 residues. In germline, CDR1 is SGHKS, CDR2 YYEKEE (reference sequence). The whole variable domain, remainder taken from reference TRBV5-5 and TRBJ2-7, is DAGVTQSPTHLIKTRGQQVTLRCSPISGHKSVSWYQQVLGQGPQFIFQYYEKEERGRGNFPDRFSARQFPNYSSELNVNALLLGDSALYLCASSLEAAQGQYFGPGTRLTVT.

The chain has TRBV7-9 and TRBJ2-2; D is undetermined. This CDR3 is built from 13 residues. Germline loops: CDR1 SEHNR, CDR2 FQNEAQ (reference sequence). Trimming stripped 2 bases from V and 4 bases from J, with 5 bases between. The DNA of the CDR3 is TGTGCCAGCAGCTTATACGGCACCGGGGAGCTGTTTTTT. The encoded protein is CASSLYGTGELFF.

CDR3 sequence: CASSPDSVQETQYF. The CDR3 nucleotides are TGTGCCAGCTCACCCGACAGCGTACAAGAGACCCAGTACTTC. The V and J genes are TRBV18 and TRBJ2-5; a weak D match, TRBD1 (5 bases). V lost 3 bases, J lost 2 bases, and 10 bases lay in between. The germline V gene encodes CDR1 KGHSH and CDR2 LQKENI. This CDR3 contains 14 residues. Combining the CDR3 with reference TRBV18 and TRBJ2-5 gives the whole variable domain NAGVMQNPRHLVRRRGQEARLRCSPMKGHSHVYWYRQLPEEGLKFMVYLQKENIIDESGMPKERFSAEFPKEGPSILRIQQVVRGDSAAYFCASSPDSVQETQYFGPGTRLLVL.

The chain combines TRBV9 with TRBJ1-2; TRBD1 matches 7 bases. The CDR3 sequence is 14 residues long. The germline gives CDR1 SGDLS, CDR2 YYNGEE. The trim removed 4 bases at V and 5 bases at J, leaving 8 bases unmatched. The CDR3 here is CASSLQGTPYGYTF. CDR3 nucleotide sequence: TGTGCCAGCAGCCTACAGGGGACTCCTTATGGCTACACCTTC. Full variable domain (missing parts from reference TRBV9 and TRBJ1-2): DSGVTQTPKHLITATGQRVTLRCSPRSGDLSVYWYQQSLDQGLQFLIQYYNGEERAKGNILERFSAQQFPDLHSELNLSSLELGDSALYFCASSLQGTPYGYTFGSGTRLTVV.

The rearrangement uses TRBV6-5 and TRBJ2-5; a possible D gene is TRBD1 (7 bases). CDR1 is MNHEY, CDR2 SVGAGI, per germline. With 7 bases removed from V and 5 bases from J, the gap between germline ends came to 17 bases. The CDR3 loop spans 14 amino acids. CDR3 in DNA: TGTGCCAGCAAATATACCCAGGGGGGCGAGACCCAGTACTTC. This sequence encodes CASKYTQGGETQYF.

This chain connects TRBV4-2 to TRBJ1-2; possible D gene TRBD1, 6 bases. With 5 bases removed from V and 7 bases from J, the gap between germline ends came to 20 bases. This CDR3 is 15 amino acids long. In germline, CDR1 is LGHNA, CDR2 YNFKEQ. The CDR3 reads CASSASGVRLGGYTF. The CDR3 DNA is TGTGCCAGCAGCGCCTCAGGGGTGAGGCTAGGTGGCTACACCTTC.

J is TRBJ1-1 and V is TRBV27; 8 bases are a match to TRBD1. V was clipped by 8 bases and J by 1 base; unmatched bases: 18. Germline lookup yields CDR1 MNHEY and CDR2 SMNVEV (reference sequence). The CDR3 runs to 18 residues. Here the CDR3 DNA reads TGTGCCAGCTCTCAGCTTCGACAGGGGTCGTTCTGGAACACTGAAGCTTTCTTT. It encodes CASSQLRQGSFWNTEAFF.

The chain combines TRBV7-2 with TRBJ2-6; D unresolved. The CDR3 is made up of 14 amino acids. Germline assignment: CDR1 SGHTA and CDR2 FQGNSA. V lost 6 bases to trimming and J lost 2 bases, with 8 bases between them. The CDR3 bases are TGTGCCAGCAGTGAGAACCCTGGGGCCAACGTCCTGACTTTC. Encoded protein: CASSENPGANVLTF.